A selection of T cell receptor beta chains follows, all from one sample in a study of blood T cell repertoires in COVID-19. Some clones are missing from TCRdb's copy, which holds only in-frame ones; the method was immunoSEQ multiplex PCR. This sample has 250,000 to 300,000 clones, with about 89% found just once. Sequencing used peripheral blood. The receptors here all came from a middle-aged man with acute or convalescent COVID-19. Both conserved end residues are trimmed from each CDR3.

>TRBV2|TRBJ2-7
ASSERGRGLTYEQY
>TRBV5-1|TRBJ2-5
ASSRGDRGRETQY
>TRBV6-5|TRBJ1-1
ASTLERDSREAF
>TRBV9|TRBJ1-3
ASSPGQASAGNTIY
>TRBV2|TRBJ1-5
ASSTTDNQPQH
>TRBV10-3|TRBJ2-1
AISERGLYNEQF
>TRBV2|TRBJ2-7
ASRDPGVLREQY
>TRBV3-1/TRBV3-2|TRBJ1-4
ASSHPRQGHRGEKLF
>TRBV30|TRBJ2-2
AWNGVGGQSTGELF
>TRBV19|TRBJ1-3
ASTLAGNPSGNTIY
>TRBV4-1|TRBJ2-7
ASSPGEGYEQY
>TRBV15|TRBJ2-3
ATSRDRDRVTDTQY
>TRBV4-1|TRBJ2-3
ASSALVVADTQY
>TRBV7-2|TRBJ2-3
ASSLVGGDTQY
>TRBV29-1|TRBJ2-1
SVTWTGAYNEQF
>TRBV7-9|TRBJ1-5
ASSPGYDQPQH
>TRBV7-2|TRBJ1-3
ASSLGRGRGNTIY
>TRBV7-2|TRBJ2-3
ASSLPTGFGTDTQY
>TRBV18|TRBJ1-1
ASSPAGTNTEAF
>TRBV2|TRBJ1-2
ATDSTGLGGGYT
>TRBV12-5|TRBJ1-1
ASGLGYQSTEAF
>TRBV29-1|TRBJ2-7
SVGKRDSSYEQY
>TRBV18|TRBJ1-1
ASSPSQNTEAF
>TRBV5-1|TRBJ2-2
ASSLGGLAGNTGELF
>TRBV5-1|TRBJ1-3
ASSLGNRGITGNTIY
>TRBV5-6|TRBJ1-5
ASSLTGANQPQH
>TRBV11-2|TRBJ1-1
ASSNNRGTEAF
>TRBV7-6|TRBJ2-1
ASSLSYRHGSNEQF
>TRBV5-4|TRBJ1-3
ASSSGQASGNTIY
>TRBV7-6|TRBJ2-2
ASSLELPGNTGELF
>TRBV10-1|TRBJ2-3
ASSVGNPTDTQY
>TRBV6-5|TRBJ1-1
ASSYARDSTEAF
>TRBV19|TRBJ2-3
ASRTGTRDTQY
>TRBV10-3|TRBJ2-3
AISESIAMASDTQY
>TRBV3-1/TRBV3-2|TRBJ2-7
ASSQGASEQY
>TRBV12-3/TRBV12-4|TRBJ2-7
ASSWTAYEQY
>TRBV2|TRBJ1-5
ASSEAAGQAQH
>TRBV6-2/TRBV6-3|TRBJ1-4
ASSYDQRTGPNEKLF
>TRBV4-1|TRBJ2-1
ASSQDPAIAGGYNEQF
>TRBV9|TRBJ2-1
ASSAFKRLAGNEQF
>TRBV2|TRBJ1-1
ASSELSQSYTEAF
>TRBV30|TRBJ2-3
AWSGTGHTTDTQY
>TRBV5-1|TRBJ2-7
ASSTTGIYEQY
>TRBV6-5|TRBJ2-7
ASTQGGAIPYEQY
>TRBV7-9|TRBJ1-2
ASSPRQGRYGYT
>TRBV10-3|TRBJ1-5
AISDQGRNQPQH
>TRBV3-1/TRBV3-2|TRBJ1-5
ASSLGTGDGQPQH
>TRBV30|TRBJ1-1
AWTKRRNTEAF
>TRBV9|TRBJ1-6
ASSVGGTSRDSPLH
>TRBV6-5|TRBJ1-4
ASLLHSHEKLF
>TRBV6-1|TRBJ2-7
ASSEAEGTKQY
>TRBV27|TRBJ1-5
ACGGGLRQPQH
>TRBV3-1/TRBV3-2|TRBJ1-2
ASSRGVGHNYGYT
>TRBV5-6|TRBJ1-2
ASSPNNYGYT
>TRBV2|TRBJ2-6
ASRTGAFSGANVLT
>TRBV2|TRBJ2-7
ASSPGKSFYEQY
>TRBV2|TRBJ2-1
ASRMTGTGFNEQF
>TRBV25-1|TRBJ1-1
ASSEYGGNTEAF
>TRBV4-1|TRBJ1-5
ASSLGGLGNQPQH
>TRBV5-6|TRBJ1-4
ASRGSFNEKLF